A selection of T cell receptor beta chains follows, all from one sample in a study of cytomegalovirus exposure and HLA in healthy donors. The repertoire was sequenced with immunoSEQ multiplex PCR; TCRdb's copy has only in-frame clones and lacks some. The sample lists 170,000 or so clones, 86% seen once, with approximately 2% in the top ten. Sequenced material: PBMCs. The receptor set was obtained from a woman younger than 30 in good health and CMV-seronegative. Both conserved end residues are trimmed from each CDR3.

v_call cdr3_aa
TRBV7-9 ASSPRAAGVTDTQY
TRBV7-9 ASSPKDRVSGNTGELF
TRBV5-1 ASSPDRWETQY
TRBV7-9 ASSEDRGDTEAF
TRBV6-1 ASSEPQRLGYT
TRBV6-1 ASSDGGGAGEQF
TRBV19 ASRNRGLSFVTDTQY
TRBV7-8 ASSLPSGYTQY
TRBV28 ASSRGVRPSYNEQF
TRBV6-1 ASSEGQGPGNTIY
TRBV5-8 ASSSVYEQY
TRBV19 ASSQGGIASPLH
TRBV4-1 ASSPQRGVSTDTQY
TRBV27 ASSSLSGGWSNTEAF
TRBV18 ASSPLKPLAGSYEQY
TRBV18 ASSPETHDQPQH
TRBV19 ASSIGWDRSSSGNTIY
TRBV28 ASSPDRGYGNTIY
TRBV5-3 ARSLGGLAGCTDTQY
TRBV9 ASSTPRQGATDTQY
TRBV6-6 ASDRQGASYEQY
TRBV4-1 ASSPFGLTGGRRELF
TRBV10-2 ASSVAGDVGYEQY
TRBV4-2 ASSQDSAGGPWNEQF
TRBV2 ATRQGADSKGNQPQH
TRBV5-8 ASSPGLAGDETQY
TRBV19 ASSTGQGVSYEQY
TRBV10-3 ATLTQGRTEAF
TRBV9 ASSVLGVQNYGYT
TRBV19 ASTDRFLGANVLT
TRBV5-1 ASSLGFSGGETGKAF
TRBV7-9 ASSLIRIGRTNEQY
TRBV5-8 ASSLEDRVINEQY
TRBV11-2 ASSSTNIMNTGELF
TRBV21-1 ASSKVSDGQGETEAF
TRBV19 ASSATGVDKNIQY
TRBV5-8 ASSLRGGSYEQY
TRBV7-2 ASSFQGLNTEAF
TRBV19 ASSSGLAGGSYEQY